The clone carrying this T cell receptor (beta chain) has a count of ten or more. These data originate in a study of blood T cell repertoires in COVID-19. Across the study: Some COVID-19 samples were acute and others convalescent; all came from the United States, Italy and Spain. T cells, B-cell-depleted T cells, or PBMCs provided the cDNA or gDNA that served as material.

Source study methods: Reference gene primer amplification gave estimated nucleated cell counts. The method was immunoSEQ multiplex PCR; TCRdb's version includes in-frame clones alone and lacks a portion of them. Clone size and V and J calls were adopted from that table, with D and trimming inferred from the DNA. The data hold about 58,000 clones, with 85% to 90% observed a single time. CDR3 size: 12 residues. Germline CDR1 is MDHEN and CDR2 is SYDVKM. The V end was cut by 8 bases, the J end by 0 bases, with 5 bases between. The receptor was isolated from a man between 60 and 75 years old with active COVID-19. The chain is built from TRBV28 and TRBJ1-5; D gene unclear. The sample consisted of peripheral blood. In DNA form, the CDR3 reads TGTGCCAGCCTTAGTAGCAATCAGCCCCAGCATTTT. The encoded protein is CASLSSNQPQHF.